This T cell receptor (beta chain) was captured by sequencing in a study of response to subunit inactivated influenza vaccine. General study results and limits: That few new T cells are recruited by each seasonal influenza vaccination was the authors' suggestion.

The CDR3 loop spans 13 amino acids. Germline V gene data show CDR1 as LGHDT and CDR2 as YNNKEL (reference sequence). Between the trimmed V and J ends, which lost 1 base and 6 bases, there was a span of 10 bases. TCRdb re-called the RT-PCR reads through MiXCR, storing one row per CDR3 protein. The sample has over 800,000 distinct CDR3 sequences; around 21% are singletons. For this clonotype: What it binds is not known.

The genes are TRBV3-1 and TRBJ2-7, with D possibly matching TRBD2 (5 bases). Material: PBMCs from blood, obtained roughly 5 days after vaccination. The sequence came from a man in his forties or fifties who received an inactivated influenza vaccine. DNA of the CDR3: TGTGCCAGCAGCCAAGTATATGGAGGCGAGCAGTACTTC. The encoded protein is CASSQVYGGEQYF.